This T cell receptor beta chain derives from a study of blood T cells in healthy people across ages. Findings of the study overall: The long-lived group displayed more naive CD4+ cells, plus higher diversity, than the aged donors did. As age increased, TCR beta diversity per million T cells fell in a roughly linear fashion.

CDR1 SGHTA and CDR2 FQGNSA come from the germline V gene. The V end was cut by 5 bases, the J end by 0 bases, with 8 bases between. The CDR3 has 14 residues. With a J-beta primer mix and a sample-barcoded 5' primer, a second PCR ran roughly 6 to 11 cycles. TCRdb passed the 5' RACE reads through MiXCR, listing each CDR3 protein once. The sample lists around 650,000 distinct CDR3 sequences, 32% occurring once. This clonotype was recorded many times. Its antigen is as yet unknown. Donor samples were obtained from healthy Caucasian individuals from Russia, aged 6 to 90. The TCR was taken from a woman at least 80 years old in good health. Sequenced sample: blood. This chain links TRBV7-2 with TRBJ1-5; D is uncertain. CDR3 sequence reads: CASSSITSNQPQHF. In DNA form, the CDR3 reads TGTGCCAGCAGCAGTATTACTAGCAATCAGCCCCAGCATTTT.